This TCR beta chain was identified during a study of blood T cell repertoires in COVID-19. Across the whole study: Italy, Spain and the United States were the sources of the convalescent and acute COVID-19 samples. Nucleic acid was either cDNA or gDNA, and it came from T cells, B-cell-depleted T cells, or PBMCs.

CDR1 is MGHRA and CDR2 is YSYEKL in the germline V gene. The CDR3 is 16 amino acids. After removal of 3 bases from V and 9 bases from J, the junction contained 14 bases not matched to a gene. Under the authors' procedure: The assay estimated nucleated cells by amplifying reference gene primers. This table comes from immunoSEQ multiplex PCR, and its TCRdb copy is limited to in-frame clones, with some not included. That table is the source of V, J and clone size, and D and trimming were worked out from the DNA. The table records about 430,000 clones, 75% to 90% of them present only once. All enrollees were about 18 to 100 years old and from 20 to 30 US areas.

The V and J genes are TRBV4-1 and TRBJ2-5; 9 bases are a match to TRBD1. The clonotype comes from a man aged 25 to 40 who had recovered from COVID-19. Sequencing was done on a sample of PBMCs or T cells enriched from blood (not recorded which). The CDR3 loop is CASSQDPGQGLRSQYF. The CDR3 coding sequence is TGCGCCAGCAGCCAGGACCCGGGACAGGGATTGCGGTCCCAGTACTTC.